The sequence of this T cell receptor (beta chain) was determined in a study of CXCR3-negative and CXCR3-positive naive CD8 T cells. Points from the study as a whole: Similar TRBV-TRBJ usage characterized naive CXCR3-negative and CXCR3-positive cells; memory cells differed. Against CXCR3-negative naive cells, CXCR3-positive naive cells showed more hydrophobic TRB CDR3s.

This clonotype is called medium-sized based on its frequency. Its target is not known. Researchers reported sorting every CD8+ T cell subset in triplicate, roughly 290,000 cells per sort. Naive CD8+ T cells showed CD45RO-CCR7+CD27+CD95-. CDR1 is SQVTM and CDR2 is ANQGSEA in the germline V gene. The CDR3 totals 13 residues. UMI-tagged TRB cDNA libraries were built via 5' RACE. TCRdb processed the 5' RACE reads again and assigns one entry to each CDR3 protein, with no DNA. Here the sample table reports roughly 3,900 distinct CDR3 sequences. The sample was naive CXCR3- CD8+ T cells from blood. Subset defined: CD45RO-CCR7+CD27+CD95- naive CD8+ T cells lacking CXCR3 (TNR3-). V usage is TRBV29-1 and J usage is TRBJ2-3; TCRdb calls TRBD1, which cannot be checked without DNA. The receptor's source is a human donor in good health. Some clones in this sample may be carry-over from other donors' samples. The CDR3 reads CSVDLSGSDTQYF.